Below, 15 T cell receptor beta chains from the same sample are listed, as sequenced in a study of shared clonotypes between healthy human individuals. The table came from immunoSEQ multiplex PCR; TCRdb's copy has only in-frame clones and leaves some out. This sample has some 2.1 million clones, with 90% to 95% found just once. Sequencing input: naive CD4+ T cells sorted from blood. Stated subset: CD45RA+ positively selected. The receptors originated from a man aged 18 to 29 in good health.

The V call is TRBV19, the J call TRBJ2-3; TRBD2 matches at 14 bases. After removal of 6 bases from V and 0 bases from J, the junction contained 8 bases not matched to a gene. CDR1 and CDR2 from the germline V gene are LNHDA and SQIVND (reference sequence). This CDR3 has 18 residues. The chain's CDR3 is CASRAGLAGGLSTDTQYF. CDR3 nucleotide sequence: TGTGCCAGTAGGGCAGGACTAGCGGGGGGCTTAAGCACAGATACGCAGTATTTT. Based on the CDR3 plus reference TRBV19 and TRBJ2-3, the full variable domain is DGGITQSPKYLFRKEGQNVTLSCEQNLNHDAMYWYRQDPGQGLRLIYYSQIVNDFQKGDIAEGYSVSREKKESFPLTVTSAQKNPTAFYLCASRAGLAGGLSTDTQYFGPGTRLTVL.

V is TRBV29-1 and J is TRBJ2-7; perhaps D is TRBD1 or TRBD2 (5 bases each). Between the trimmed V and J ends, which lost 5 bases and 2 bases, there was a span of 13 bases. The CDR3 runs 13 residues. Germline CDR1 SQVTM, CDR2 ANQGSEA. Written as DNA, the CDR3 is TGCAGCGTTCGAGGGGCTTCAACCTACGAGCAGTACTTC. This encodes CSVRGASTYEQYF.

This sequence joins TRBV12-2 and TRBJ2-1. TRBV12-2 is a known pseudogene. The CDR3 is 17 amino acids. The CDR3 coding sequence is TGTGCAAGTCGCTTAGCCCCCTGGAAGGGTTTTTACAATGAGCAGTTCTTC. It encodes CASRLAPWKGFYNEQFF.

The chain is built from TRBV5-1 and TRBJ1-6; 8 positions agree with TRBD1. This CDR3 spans 17 amino acids. Losses at the gene ends were 4 bases for V and 3 bases for J; bases not matched to a gene: 9. CDR1 is SGHRS, CDR2 YFSETQ, per germline. CDR3 in DNA: TGCGCCAGCAGCCCGGGGACAGGAAAAGACTATAATTCACCCCTCCACTTT. Residues: CASSPGTGKDYNSPLHF. The full variable domain, completed using reference TRBV5-1 and TRBJ1-6, is KAGVTQTPRYLIKTRGQQVTLSCSPISGHRSVSWYQQTPGQGLQFLFEYFSETQRNKGNFPGRFSGRQFSNSRSEMNVSTLELGDSALYLCASSPGTGKDYNSPLHFGNGTRLTVT.

This chain joins TRBV30 and TRBJ2-7, with TRBD1 as a possible D gene (6 bases). Germline assignment: CDR1 GTSNPN and CDR2 SVGIG (reference sequence). Trimming left V 1 base short and J 5 bases short, with 21 bases between. The length of the CDR3 is 16 residues. CDR3 nucleotide sequence: TGTGCCTGGAGTGCCCAATCGACAGGTGCTCGGAACGAGCAGTACTTC. Its protein product is CAWSAQSTGARNEQYF.

This clone was detected only once. The V gene is TRBV2, the J gene TRBJ1-2; no clear D. With 2 bases removed from V and 7 bases from J, the gap between germline ends came to 5 bases. CDR3 length: 11 amino acids. From germline, CDR1 is SNHLY and CDR2 FYNNEI. The CDR3 region is CASSEFFGYTF. The CDR3 nucleotides read TGTGCCAGCAGTGAATTTTTTGGCTACACCTTC.

J is TRBJ1-2 and V is TRBV14, with no clear D. CDR1 is SGHDN, CDR2 FVKESK, per germline. Trimming cost V 2 bases and J 5 bases, with 12 bases left between them. This CDR3 has 14 residues. DNA of the CDR3: TGTGCCAGCAGCCAAAACGTCGGAGGGTATGGCTACACCTTC. It encodes CASSQNVGGYGYTF.

This clone occurred once. This chain links TRBV6-1 with TRBJ1-1, with D hard to call. The CDR3 loop spans 15 amino acids. V shed 4 bases and J shed 0 bases, with 12 bases lying between them. CDR1 is MNHNS and CDR2 is SASEGT in the germline V gene. The CDR3 loop reads CASSATSGMNTEAFF. CDR3 bases: TGTGCCAGCAGTGCGACCTCCGGTATGAACACTGAAGCTTTCTTT.

The chain joins TRBV10-3 to TRBJ1-2; 7 bases match TRBD1. CDR1 and CDR2 from the germline V gene are ENHRY and SYGVKD. The junction had 5 bases not matched to a gene; V was cut back by 3 bases and J by 7 bases. The CDR3 spans 13 residues. CDR3 DNA: TGTGCCATCAGTGATGACAGGGTATCTGGCTACACCTTC. Translating gives CAISDDRVSGYTF.

The chain recombines TRBV27 with TRBJ2-2; D remains unclear. Germline V gene sequence: CDR1 MNHEY, CDR2 SMNVEV (reference sequence). Trimming removed 7 bases from V and 6 bases from J, with 6 bases in between. This CDR3 is built from 11 residues. CDR3 in DNA: TGTGCCAGCACCGACTCCGGGGAGCTGTTTTTT. Its translation is CASTDSGELFF.

This clone was found once. The rearrangement links TRBV18 to TRBJ2-7; 7 nucleotides line up with TRBD1. The CDR3 is 17 amino acids. Germline V gives CDR1 KGHSH, CDR2 LQKENI. J gave up 1 base and V 2 bases, and 11 bases lay outside the gene matches. This CDR3 reads CASSPLFGQDNSYEQYF. CDR3 in DNA: TGTGCCAGCTCACCATTATTTGGACAGGACAATTCCTACGAGCAGTACTTC.

CDR3 sequence reads: CASSTAGVEGYTF. CDR3 DNA: TGTGCCAGCAGCACGGCGGGGGTGGAAGGCTACACCTTC. This sequence joins TRBV6-5 and TRBJ1-2; D perhaps matches TRBD1 (5 bases). V lost 6 bases and J lost 8, with 16 bases in between. CDR1 and CDR2 from the germline V gene are MNHEY and SVGAGI. CDR3 length: 13 residues.

J is TRBJ2-2 and V is TRBV10-3, with 11 bases lining up with TRBD1. V gave up 4 bases and J gave up 4 bases; unmatched junction bases: 5. The V gene's germline CDR1 is ENHRY and CDR2 SYGVKD. The CDR3 extends over 16 amino acids. Written as DNA, the CDR3 is TGTGCCATCAGTGGGGGACAGGGGGATGGCACCGGGGAGCTGTTTTTT. Encoded protein: CAISGGQGDGTGELFF.

The genes are TRBV27 and TRBJ2-7; the D gene could be TRBD1 or TRBD2 (6 bases each). Germline CDR1 MNHEY, CDR2 SMNVEV (reference sequence). The V end lost 8 bases, the J end lost 7 bases, and 12 bases lay between the germline ends. This CDR3 has 11 amino acids. The CDR3 loop is CASAGTFEQYF. The CDR3 DNA follows: TGTGCCAGCGCGGGGACATTTGAGCAGTACTTC.

CDR3 sequence reads: CASSADRGKENTIYF. In DNA, the CDR3 is TGCGCCAGCAGTGCGGACAGGGGAAAGGAAAACACCATATATTTT. The chain has TRBV10-1 and TRBJ1-3; TRBD1 aligns across 9 bases. CDR3 size: 15 residues. Germline V gene lookup returns CDR1 WNHNN and CDR2 SYGVQD (reference sequence). Unmatched junction bases numbered 7, after V lost 4 bases and J lost 6 bases.